These 22 T cell receptor beta chains were sequenced from one sample in a study of identical twins (dated by TCRdb to about 2016). The library was built by means of 5' RACE. Sequencing relied on an Illumina HiSeq 2000. TCRdb reworked the public reads: Q25 trimming with fastp, MiXCR clone assembly, productive beta chains retained. Merged by CDR3 protein, the rows form single entries marked with the most common genes and DNA. This sample is represented by about 890,000 distinct CDR3 sequences; about 12% of them were singletons. The top ten clones comprise 1.5% to 2% of the sample. The sample was also reused in another study, on yellow fever vaccine responses in identical twins.

The specimen was PBMCs. The receptors originated from a woman aged 18 to 35 in good health.

This chain links TRBV6-5 with TRBJ2-2, with TRBD1 as a possible D gene (5 bases). Trimming took 5 bases from V and 7 from J, leaving 20 bases between them. From germline, CDR1 is MNHEY and CDR2 SVGAGI. The CDR3 covers 16 residues. The CDR3 DNA reads as TGTGCCAGCAGTACCCAGGGTCCCTATTACGGCGGGGAGCTGTTTTTT. This translates into CASSTQGPYYGGELFF.

J is TRBJ2-1 and V is TRBV6-4; 9 positions match TRBD2. J lost 10 bases, V lost 3 bases, and 10 bases had no gene match. This CDR3 spans 15 amino acids. The germline V gene has CDR1 MRHNA and CDR2 SNTAGT. CDR3 DNA: TGTGCCAGCAGTGATAGTGCGGGAGGGCTCGGGGAGCAGTTCTTC. Its protein product is CASSDSAGGLGEQFF.

In this sample, this clonotype turned up many times. The V gene is TRBV12-3 or TRBV12-4, the J gene TRBJ2-5; 14 bases are a match to TRBD2. V gave up 4 bases and J gave up 5 bases; unmatched junction bases: 3. CDR3 size: 15 residues. CDR3 residues: CASSSGTSGGETQYF. The CDR3 DNA sequence: TGTGCCAGCAGTTCAGGGACTAGCGGGGGTGAGACCCAGTACTTC.

This chain connects TRBV29-1 to TRBJ2-2, with D uncertain. The CDR3 has 12 residues. The V gene lost 4 bases and the J gene lost 4 bases, with 7 bases spanning the gap. In germline, CDR1 is SQVTM, CDR2 ANQGSEA. CDR3 protein: CSVVLITGELFF. The CDR3 DNA sequence: TGCAGCGTTGTACTTATCACCGGGGAGCTGTTTTTT.

In this sample, this clonotype turned up a few times. The chain is built from TRBV10-3 and TRBJ1-6; D is unresolved. V was cut by 4 bases and J by 6 bases, with 4 bases left in between. Germline V gene sequence: CDR1 ENHRY, CDR2 SYGVKD. This CDR3 comprises 12 residues. CDR3 nucleotides: TGTGCCATCAGTGGTCTTAATTCACCCCTCCACTTT. It specifies CAISGLNSPLHF.

This clonotype has more than one count but fewer than ten. The rearrangement uses TRBV2 and TRBJ1-2; the D is unclear. CDR1 is SNHLY, CDR2 FYNNEI, per germline. The CDR3 is 11 residues long. V dropped 3 bases and J dropped 8 bases, with 7 bases sitting between them. The CDR3 nucleotides read TGTGCCAGCAGTGATGTATCCGGCTACACCTTC. It specifies CASSDVSGYTF.

The J gene is TRBJ1-3, the V gene TRBV4-1, with 8 bases lining up with TRBD1. V was clipped by 4 bases and J by 4 bases; unmatched bases: 9. The germline V gene has CDR1 MGHRA and CDR2 YSYEKL. The CDR3 runs to 16 residues. CDR3: CASSRIGQGLGNTIYF. The CDR3 DNA follows: TGCGCCAGCAGCCGCATAGGACAGGGCTTGGGAAACACCATATATTTT.

The chain uses TRBV5-4 and TRBJ2-1, with TRBD2 identical over 11 bases. The CDR3 length is 19 residues. The germline CDR1 and CDR2 sequences are SGHNT and YYREEE (reference sequence). The V segment lost 0 bases and the J segment 0 bases; nucleotides outside the gene matches: 8. This CDR3 reads CASSLEGLAALHSYNEQFF. In DNA form, the CDR3 reads TGTGCCAGCAGCTTGGAGGGACTAGCGGCCCTCCACTCCTACAATGAGCAGTTCTTC.

The rearrangement uses TRBV2 and TRBJ2-7; 7 nucleotides agree with TRBD2. Unmatched junction bases numbered 9, after V lost 4 bases and J lost 6 bases. The germline gives CDR1 SNHLY, CDR2 FYNNEI. This CDR3 region has 14 residues. The CDR3 sequence: CASSVGGRAGEQYF. CDR3 DNA sequence: TGTGCCAGCAGTGTAGGAGGGAGGGCGGGCGAGCAGTACTTC. Looking up the rest from reference TRBV2 and TRBJ2-7 gives the full variable domain: EPEVTQTPSHQVTQMGQEVILRCVPISNHLYFYWYRQILGQKVEFLVSFYNNEISEKSEIFDDQFSVERPDGSNFTLKIRSTKLEDSAMYFCASSVGGRAGEQYFGPGTRLTVT.

This clonotype turned up a few times. CDR3: CASTDGDRGSNQPQHF. In DNA, the CDR3 is TGTGCCAGCACCGACGGGGACAGGGGTAGCAATCAGCCCCAGCATTTT. The gene calls are TRBV28 and TRBJ1-5, with TRBD1 matching 10 bases. This CDR3 is 16 amino acids long. Germline V gene sequence: CDR1 MDHEN, CDR2 SYDVKM. The V segment lost 7 bases and the J segment 0 bases; nucleotides outside the gene matches: 6.

This clonotype was counted only a few times. The genes are TRBV20-1 and TRBJ1-5; TRBD1 agrees at 7 bases. The V gene's germline CDR1 is DFQATT and CDR2 SNEGSKA (reference sequence). Trimming cost V 6 bases and J 3 bases; bases outside gene matches: 8. The CDR3 is 14 amino acids. CDR3 in DNA: TGCAGTGCAAACATCGGGACAGACAATCAGCCCCAGCATTTT. Amino acid sequence: CSANIGTDNQPQHF.

The chain has TRBV27 and TRBJ2-7; D may be TRBD1 (7 bases). Germline V lookup: CDR1 MNHEY, CDR2 SMNVEV (reference sequence). Trimming took 5 bases from V and 3 from J, leaving 17 bases between them. The CDR3 has 15 residues. The CDR3, as DNA: TGTGCCAGCAGTCCCCGCGGGACAGCCTTCTACGAGCAGTACGTC. Amino acid sequence: CASSPRGTAFYEQYV.

The V and J genes are TRBV10-3 and TRBJ2-7, with a possible D match to TRBD1 (6 bases). The CDR3 loop spans 12 amino acids. Looked up from germline, CDR1 is ENHRY and CDR2 is SYGVKD. V lost 10 bases, J lost 4 bases, and 14 bases lay in between. Written as DNA, the CDR3 is TGTGCCAGGGGACACACTATGTACGAGCAGTACTTC. Translated, it gives CARGHTMYEQYF.

V gene TRBV10-3 combines with J gene TRBJ2-3; 10 bases align to TRBD2. The V gene's germline CDR1 is ENHRY and CDR2 SYGVKD. V gave up 2 bases and J gave up 3 bases; unmatched junction bases: 5. The CDR3 spans 16 residues. DNA of the CDR3: TGTGCCATCAGTGAGGCCCAGCGGGGGGGAACAGATACGCAGTATTTT. It yields the protein CAISEAQRGGTDTQYF.

The chain uses TRBV7-3 and TRBJ1-1; D uncertain. This CDR3 is 15 amino acids long. The V gene lost 6 bases and the J gene lost 1 base, with 15 bases spanning the gap. CDR1 SGHTA and CDR2 FQGTGA come from the germline V gene. The CDR3 DNA reads as TGTGCCAGCAGACCCAACAGCCACGAGAACACTGAAGCTTTCTTT. Its translation is CASRPNSHENTEAFF.

The rearrangement links TRBV7-6 to TRBJ2-7, with TRBD2 matching over 9 bases. CDR1 is SGHVS and CDR2 is FNYEAQ in the germline V gene. V lost 2 bases, J lost 3 bases, and 17 bases stayed unmatched. This CDR3 is 19 amino acids long. The CDR3 region is CASSLWVGTASGIIYEQYF. As DNA, the CDR3 is TGTGCCAGCAGCTTATGGGTCGGTACGGCTAGCGGGATCATCTACGAGCAGTACTTC.

This chain uses TRBV7-9 with TRBJ2-2, with 8 nucleotides matching TRBD2. The V and J ends lost 1 base and 1 base, in that order; junction bases with no gene match: 2. Germline values: CDR1 SEHNR, CDR2 FQNEAQ (reference sequence). The CDR3 is 16 amino acids. Here the CDR3 DNA reads TGTGCCAGCAGCTTAGGCGGGGGGAAGAACACCGGGGAGCTGTTTTTT. This gives the protein CASSLGGGKNTGELFF. The entire variable domain, with the rest obtained from reference TRBV7-9 and TRBJ2-2, is as follows: DTGVSQNPRHKITKRGQNVTFRCDPISEHNRLYWYRQTLGQGPEFLTYFQNEAQLEKSRLLSDRFSAERPKGSFSTLEIQRTEQGDSAMYLCASSLGGGKNTGELFFGEGSRLTVL.

The chain employs TRBV7-9 and TRBJ2-3; D may match TRBD1 or TRBD2 (5 bases each). CDR3 length equals 16 residues. Between the trimmed V and J ends, which lost 5 bases and 0 bases, there was a span of 15 bases. CDR1 and CDR2 from the germline V gene are SEHNR and FQNEAQ (reference sequence). The CDR3 reads CASSTWGGSSTDTQYF. CDR3 coding DNA: TGTGCCAGCAGCACCTGGGGCGGGTCTAGCACAGATACGCAGTATTTT. The whole variable domain, filled in from reference TRBV7-9 and TRBJ2-3, reads DTGVSQNPRHKITKRGQNVTFRCDPISEHNRLYWYRQTLGQGPEFLTYFQNEAQLEKSRLLSDRFSAERPKGSFSTLEIQRTEQGDSAMYLCASSTWGGSSTDTQYFGPGTRLTVL.

The table lists this clonotype with a few counts. The chain links TRBV3-1 to TRBJ2-6; D remains unclear. The germline gives CDR1 LGHDT, CDR2 YNNKEL (reference sequence). V was shortened by 3 bases and J by 0 bases, with 18 bases between the two germline ends. CDR3 length: 19 residues. The CDR3 region is CASSHGWVNPLSGANVLTF. Written as DNA, the CDR3 is TGTGCCAGCAGCCATGGTTGGGTTAACCCCCTCTCTGGGGCCAACGTCCTGACTTTC. The full variable domain, in which reference TRBV3-1 and TRBJ2-6 provide the parts outside the CDR3, is DTAVSQTPKYLVTQMGNDKSIKCEQNLGHDTMYWYKQDSKKFLKIMFSYNNKELIINETVPNRFSPKSPDKAHLNLHINSLELGDSAVYFCASSHGWVNPLSGANVLTFGAGSRLTVL.

The chain uses TRBV28 and TRBJ2-6; 7 bases map to TRBD1. This CDR3 has 18 amino acids. Germline CDR1 MDHEN, CDR2 SYDVKM. The ends lost 6 bases at V and 0 bases at J; junction bases unmatched: 11. The CDR3 bases are TGTGCCAGCAGCCCCCCCGGGACAGTCCTCTCTGGGGCCAACGTCCTGACTTTC. Protein sequence: CASSPPGTVLSGANVLTF.

The chain uses TRBV12-3 or TRBV12-4 and TRBJ1-5; D possibly corresponds to TRBD1 (6 bases). The V end was cut by 6 bases, the J end by 6 bases, with 15 bases between. The CDR3 length is 14 residues. CDR3 region: CASRVTTGGQPQHF. The CDR3 nucleotides are TGTGCCAGCAGAGTGACGACAGGAGGTCAGCCCCAGCATTTT.

This clonotype was detected only a few times. The J gene is TRBJ2-2, the V gene TRBV28; D is undetermined. The germline CDR1 and CDR2 sequences are MDHEN and SYDVKM. Trimming took 5 bases from V and 5 from J, leaving 12 bases between them. This CDR3 has 14 residues. The CDR3 loop is CASSQFRRTGELFF. The CDR3 region has the DNA TGTGCCAGCAGTCAATTTCGACGGACCGGGGAGCTGTTTTTT.